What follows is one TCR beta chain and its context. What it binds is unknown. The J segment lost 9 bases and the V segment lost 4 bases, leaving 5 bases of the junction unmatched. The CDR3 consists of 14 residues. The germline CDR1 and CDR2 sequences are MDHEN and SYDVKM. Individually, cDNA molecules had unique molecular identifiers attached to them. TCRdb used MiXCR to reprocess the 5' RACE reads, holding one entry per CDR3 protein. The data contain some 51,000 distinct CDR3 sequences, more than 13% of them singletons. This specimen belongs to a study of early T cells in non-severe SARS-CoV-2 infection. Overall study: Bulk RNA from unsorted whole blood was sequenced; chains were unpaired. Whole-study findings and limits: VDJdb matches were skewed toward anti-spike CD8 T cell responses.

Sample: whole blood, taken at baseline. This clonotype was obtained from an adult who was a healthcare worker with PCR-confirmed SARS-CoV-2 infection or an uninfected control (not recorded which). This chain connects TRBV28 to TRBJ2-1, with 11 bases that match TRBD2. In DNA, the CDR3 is TGTGCCAGCAGTTACCATAGCGGGAGGGGTGAGCAGTTCTTC. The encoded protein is CASSYHSGRGEQFF.